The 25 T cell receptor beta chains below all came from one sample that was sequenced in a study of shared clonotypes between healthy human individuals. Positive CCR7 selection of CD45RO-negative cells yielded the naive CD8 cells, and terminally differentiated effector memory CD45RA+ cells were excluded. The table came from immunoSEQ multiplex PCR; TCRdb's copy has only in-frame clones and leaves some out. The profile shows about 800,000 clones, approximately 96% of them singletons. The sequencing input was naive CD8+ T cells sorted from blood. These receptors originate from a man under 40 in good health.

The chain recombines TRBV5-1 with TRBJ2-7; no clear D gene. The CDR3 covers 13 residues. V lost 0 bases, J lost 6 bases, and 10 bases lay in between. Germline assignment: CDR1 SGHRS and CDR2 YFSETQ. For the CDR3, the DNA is TGCGCCAGCAGCTTGGCCGTAGGGTTCGAGCAGTACTTC. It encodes CASSLAVGFEQYF.

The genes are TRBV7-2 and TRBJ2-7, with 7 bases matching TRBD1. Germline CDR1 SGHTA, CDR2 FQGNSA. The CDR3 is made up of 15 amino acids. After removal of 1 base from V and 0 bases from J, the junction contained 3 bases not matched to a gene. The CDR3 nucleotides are TGTGCCAGCAGCTTAGAGGGGGCCCCCTCCTACGAGCAGTACTTC. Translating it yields CASSLEGAPSYEQYF.

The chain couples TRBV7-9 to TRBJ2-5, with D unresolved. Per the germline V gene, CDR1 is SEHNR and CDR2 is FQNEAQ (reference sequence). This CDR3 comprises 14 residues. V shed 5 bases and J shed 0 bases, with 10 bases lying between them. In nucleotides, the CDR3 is TGTGCCAGCAGCCCCGGATCAAACCAAGAGACCCAGTACTTC. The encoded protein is CASSPGSNQETQYF. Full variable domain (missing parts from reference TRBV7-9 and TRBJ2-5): DTGVSQNPRHKITKRGQNVTFRCDPISEHNRLYWYRQTLGQGPEFLTYFQNEAQLEKSRLLSDRFSAERPKGSFSTLEIQRTEQGDSAMYLCASSPGSNQETQYFGPGTRLLVL.

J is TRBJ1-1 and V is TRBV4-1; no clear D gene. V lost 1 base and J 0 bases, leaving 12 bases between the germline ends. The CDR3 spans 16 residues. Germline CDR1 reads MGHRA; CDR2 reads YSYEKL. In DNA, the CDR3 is TGCGCCAGCAGCCAAGGGGAAGGGCGGTTGAACACTGAAGCTTTCTTT. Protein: CASSQGEGRLNTEAFF.

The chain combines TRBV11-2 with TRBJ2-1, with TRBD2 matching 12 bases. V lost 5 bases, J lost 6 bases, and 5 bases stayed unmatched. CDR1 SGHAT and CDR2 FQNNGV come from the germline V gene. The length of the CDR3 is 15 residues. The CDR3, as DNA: TGTGCCAGCAGCACCCTAGCGGGAGGGCCCAATGAGCAGTTCTTC. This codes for CASSTLAGGPNEQFF. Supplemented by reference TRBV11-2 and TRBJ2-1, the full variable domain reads EAGVAQSPRYKIIEKRQSVAFWCNPISGHATLYWYQQILGQGPKLLIQFQNNGVVDDSQLPKDRFSAERLKGVDSTLKIQPAKLEDSAVYLCASSTLAGGPNEQFFGPGTRLTVL.

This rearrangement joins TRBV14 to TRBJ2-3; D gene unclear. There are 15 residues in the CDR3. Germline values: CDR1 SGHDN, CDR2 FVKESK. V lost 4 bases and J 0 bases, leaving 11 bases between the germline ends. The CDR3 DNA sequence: TGTGCCAGCAGCCCGTTTCTGCCTAGCACAGATACGCAGTATTTT. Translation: CASSPFLPSTDTQYF.

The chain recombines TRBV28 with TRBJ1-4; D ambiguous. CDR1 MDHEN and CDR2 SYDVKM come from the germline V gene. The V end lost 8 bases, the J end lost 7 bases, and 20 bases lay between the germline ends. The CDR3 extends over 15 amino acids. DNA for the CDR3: TGTGCCAGCCGCTCGCCCAACGAGGTTGGTGAAAAACTGTTTTTT. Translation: CASRSPNEVGEKLFF.

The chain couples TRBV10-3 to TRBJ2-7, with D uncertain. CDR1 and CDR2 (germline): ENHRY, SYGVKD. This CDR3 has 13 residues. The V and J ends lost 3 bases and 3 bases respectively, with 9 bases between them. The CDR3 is CAISDRQHYEQYF. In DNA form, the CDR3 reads TGTGCCATCAGTGACCGGCAACACTACGAGCAGTACTTC.

The CDR3 DNA sequence: TGTGCCAGCAGGGCCACGGGAAGCCTCTACGAGCAGTACTTC. Protein: CASRATGSLYEQYF. V gene TRBV7-9 combines with J gene TRBJ2-7, with a tentative D call TRBD2 (5 bases). V was clipped by 6 bases and J by 3 bases, with 15 bases between them. The germline V gene encodes CDR1 SEHNR and CDR2 FQNEAQ (reference sequence). CDR3 length: 14 amino acids.

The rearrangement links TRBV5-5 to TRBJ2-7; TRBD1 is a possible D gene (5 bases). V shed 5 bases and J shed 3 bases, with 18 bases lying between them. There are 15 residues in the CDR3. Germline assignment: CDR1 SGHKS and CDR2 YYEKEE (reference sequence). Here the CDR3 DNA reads TGTGCCAGCAGGTTCACAGGAGAGCGAATCTACGAGCAGTACTTC. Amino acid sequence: CASRFTGERIYEQYF.

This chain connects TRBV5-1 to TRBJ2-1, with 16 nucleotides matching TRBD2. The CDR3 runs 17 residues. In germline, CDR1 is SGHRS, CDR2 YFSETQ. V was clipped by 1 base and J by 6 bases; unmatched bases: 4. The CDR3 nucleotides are TGCGCCAGCAGCTTGCGGGGGACTAGCGGGAGGGCCAATGAGCAGTTCTTC. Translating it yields CASSLRGTSGRANEQFF.

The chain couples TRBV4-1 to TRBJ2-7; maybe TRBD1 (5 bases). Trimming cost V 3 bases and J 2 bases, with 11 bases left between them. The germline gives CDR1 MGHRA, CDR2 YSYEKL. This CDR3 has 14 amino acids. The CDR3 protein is CASSQVQETYEQYF. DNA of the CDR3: TGCGCCAGCAGCCAGGTACAGGAGACCTACGAGCAGTACTTC.

CDR3 coding DNA: TGTGCCAGCAACACGGGACTAGCCACCTACAATGAGCAGTTCTTC. Translated, it gives CASNTGLATYNEQFF. The chain links TRBV7-2 to TRBJ2-1; 9 nucleotides agree with TRBD2. This CDR3 has 15 residues. Unmatched junction bases numbered 6, after V lost 7 bases and J lost 2 bases. CDR1 is SGHTA, CDR2 FQGNSA, per germline. The full variable domain, completed using reference TRBV7-2 and TRBJ2-1, is GAGVSQSPSNKVTEKGKDVELRCDPISGHTALYWYRQSLGQGLEFLIYFQGNSAPDKSGLPSDRFSAERTGGSVSTLTIQRTQQEDSAVYLCASNTGLATYNEQFFGPGTRLTVL.

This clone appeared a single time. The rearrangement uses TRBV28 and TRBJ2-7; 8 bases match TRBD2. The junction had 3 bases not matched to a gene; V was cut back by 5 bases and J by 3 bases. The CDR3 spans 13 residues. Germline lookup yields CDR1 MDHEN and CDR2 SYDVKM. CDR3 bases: TGTGCCAGCAGTAATAGCGGGATCTACGAGCAGTACTTC. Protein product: CASSNSGIYEQYF.

CDR3 sequence reads: CASSVAGRPQETQYF. CDR3 coding DNA: TGTGCCAGCAGCGTAGCAGGCCGCCCCCAAGAGACCCAGTACTTC. The chain couples TRBV9 to TRBJ2-5; no reliable D call. Germline V gene sequence: CDR1 SGDLS, CDR2 YYNGEE. The CDR3 consists of 15 residues. V was cut by 0 bases and J by 1 base, with 10 bases left in between.

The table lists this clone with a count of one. Written as DNA, the CDR3 is TGTGCCAGTAGTATCCTCGGGACCGGGATGGATACGCAGTATTTT. This codes for CASSILGTGMDTQYF. V and J are TRBV19 and TRBJ2-3, with D tentatively TRBD1 or TRBD2 (5 bases each). V lost 3 bases and J lost 6, with 16 bases in between. In germline, CDR1 is LNHDA, CDR2 SQIVND (reference sequence). The CDR3 is made up of 15 amino acids. Together with reference TRBV19 and TRBJ2-3, the CDR3 gives the full variable domain: DGGITQSPKYLFRKEGQNVTLSCEQNLNHDAMYWYRQDPGQGLRLIYYSQIVNDFQKGDIAEGYSVSREKKESFPLTVTSAQKNPTAFYLCASSILGTGMDTQYFGPGTRLTVL.

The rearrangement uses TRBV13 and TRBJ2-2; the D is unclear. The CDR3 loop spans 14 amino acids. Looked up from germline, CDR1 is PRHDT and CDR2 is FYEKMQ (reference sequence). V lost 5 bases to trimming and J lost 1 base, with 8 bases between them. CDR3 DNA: TGTGCCAGCAGCCGGACGGAGAACACCGGGGAGCTGTTTTTT. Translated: CASSRTENTGELFF.

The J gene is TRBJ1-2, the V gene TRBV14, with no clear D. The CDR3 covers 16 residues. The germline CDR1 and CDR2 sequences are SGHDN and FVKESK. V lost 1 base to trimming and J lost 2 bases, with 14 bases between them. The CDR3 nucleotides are TGTGCCAGCAGCCAAGTTGTTCCGGAATCAAACTATGGCTACACCTTC. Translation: CASSQVVPESNYGYTF. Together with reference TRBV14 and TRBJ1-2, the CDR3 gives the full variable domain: EAGVTQFPSHSVIEKGQTVTLRCDPISGHDNLYWYRRVMGKEIKFLLHFVKESKQDESGMPNNRFLAERTGGTYSTLKVQPAELEDSGVYFCASSQVVPESNYGYTFGSGTRLTVV.

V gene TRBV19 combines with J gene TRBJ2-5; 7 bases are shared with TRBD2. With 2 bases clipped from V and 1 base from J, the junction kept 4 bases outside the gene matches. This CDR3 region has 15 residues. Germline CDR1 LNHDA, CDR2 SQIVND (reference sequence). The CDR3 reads CASSIFGGGQETQYF. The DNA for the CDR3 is TGTGCCAGTAGTATATTTGGGGGGGGCCAAGAGACCCAGTACTTC.

Written as DNA, the CDR3 is TGTGCCAGTAGTATCCACTCGAGGACTGAAGCTTTCTTT. It specifies CASSIHSRTEAFF. The chain uses TRBV19 and TRBJ1-1; no reliable D call. V gave up 3 bases and J gave up 5 bases, with 10 bases separating them. CDR3 length: 13 residues. Germline V gene lookup returns CDR1 LNHDA and CDR2 SQIVND (reference sequence).

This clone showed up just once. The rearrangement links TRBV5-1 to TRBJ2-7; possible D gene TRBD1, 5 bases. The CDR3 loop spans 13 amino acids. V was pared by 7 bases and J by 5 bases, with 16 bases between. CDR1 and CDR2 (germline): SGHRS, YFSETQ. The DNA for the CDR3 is TGCGCCAGCTGCTGGGCAGGGTCCGACGAGCAGTACTTC. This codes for CASCWAGSDEQYF.

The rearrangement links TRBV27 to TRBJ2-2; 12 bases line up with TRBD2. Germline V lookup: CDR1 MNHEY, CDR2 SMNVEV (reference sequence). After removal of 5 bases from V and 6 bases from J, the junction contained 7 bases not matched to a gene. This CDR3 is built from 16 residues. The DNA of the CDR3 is TGTGCCAGCAGTACCCTAGCGGGAGGGCCAGCCGGGGAGCTGTTTTTT. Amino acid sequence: CASSTLAGGPAGELFF.

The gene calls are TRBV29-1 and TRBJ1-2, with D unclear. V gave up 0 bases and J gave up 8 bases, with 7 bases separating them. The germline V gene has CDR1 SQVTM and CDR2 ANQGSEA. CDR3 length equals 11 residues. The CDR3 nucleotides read TGCAGCGTTGAAGACGAGCGGGGCTACACCTTC. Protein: CSVEDERGYTF. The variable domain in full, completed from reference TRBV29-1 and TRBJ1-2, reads SAVISQKPSRDICQRGTSLTIQCQVDSQVTMMFWYRQQPGQSLTLIATANQGSEATYESGFVIDKFPISRPNLTFSTLTVSNMSPEDSSIYLCSVEDERGYTFGSGTRLTVV.

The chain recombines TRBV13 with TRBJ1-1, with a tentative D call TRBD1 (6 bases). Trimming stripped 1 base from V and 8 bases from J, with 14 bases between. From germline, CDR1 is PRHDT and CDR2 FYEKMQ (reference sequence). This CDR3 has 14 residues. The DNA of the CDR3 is TGTGCCAGCAGCTTAGACCGGGACACCGCGGAAGCTTTCTTT. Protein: CASSLDRDTAEAFF. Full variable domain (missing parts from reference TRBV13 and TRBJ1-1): AAGVIQSPRHLIKEKRETATLKCYPIPRHDTVYWYQQGPGQDPQFLISFYEKMQSDKGSIPDRFSAQQFSDYHSELNMSSLELGDSALYFCASSLDRDTAEAFFGQGTRLTVV.

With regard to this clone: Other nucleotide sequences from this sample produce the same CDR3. The CDR3 region is CASSLSGSNQPQHF. CDR3 DNA sequence: TGTGCCAGCAGTTTGTCCGGCAGCAATCAGCCCCAGCATTTT. The V and J genes are TRBV27 and TRBJ1-5; D not certain. Between the trimmed V and J ends, which lost 3 bases and 1 base, there was a span of 7 bases. This CDR3 region has 14 residues. From germline, CDR1 is MNHEY and CDR2 SMNVEV (reference sequence).